These 27 T cell receptor beta chains were all obtained from the same sample, sequenced in a study of T cell responses to AZD1222 COVID-19 vaccine (dated by TCRdb to about 2021). Library creation used the immunoSEQ multiplex PCR assay. TCRdb limited this immuneACCESS table to in-frame rearrangements with V and J called. A share of clones is missing; checked studies link under half to unresolved V genes, and the rest is unexplained. The sample includes 60,000 to 70,000 clones, with roughly four fifths observed a single time. The ten largest account for less than 6.5% of the sample. Reading the label with the study, this specimen's time point is: baseline before first vaccination. Material: peripheral blood, obtained on day 0 of AZD1222 vaccination. The receptor source for this set is an adult in good health.

The genes are TRBV6-5 and TRBJ2-7; D is undetermined. This CDR3 region has 13 residues. The V gene's germline CDR1 is MNHEY and CDR2 SVGAGI. V lost 7 bases and J lost 4, with 14 bases in between. The CDR3 coding sequence is TGTGCCAGCAACCTCCGGGTGGGGTACGAGCAGTACTTC. This gives the protein CASNLRVGYEQYF.

This clone showed up many times. This sequence joins TRBV4-1 and TRBJ2-1; TRBD2 agrees at 8 bases. V shed 0 bases, J shed 0 bases, and the junction held 4 bases outside the gene matches. The CDR3 totals 17 residues. Germline V gene sequence: CDR1 MGHRA, CDR2 YSYEKL. The DNA for the CDR3 is TGCGCCAGCAGCCAAGATACAGCGGGGGCCTCCTACAATGAGCAGTTCTTC. Its protein is CASSQDTAGASYNEQFF.

The V gene is TRBV7-2, the J gene TRBJ1-5; D remains ambiguous. CDR1 is SGHTA, CDR2 FQGNSA, per germline. CDR3 length equals 14 residues. V was shortened by 2 bases and J by 1 base, with 6 bases between the two germline ends. The chain's CDR3 is CASSLIVSNQPQHF. The CDR3 coding sequence is TGTGCCAGCAGCTTAATTGTCAGCAATCAGCCCCAGCATTTT.

J is TRBJ1-1 and V is TRBV4-1, with D hard to call. Trimming left V 0 bases short and J 5 bases short, with 13 bases between. The CDR3 loop spans 15 amino acids. Germline lookup yields CDR1 MGHRA and CDR2 YSYEKL. The CDR3 coding sequence is TGCGCCAGCAGCCAAGACAGCCCCTTGAGGACTGAAGCTTTCTTT. Protein: CASSQDSPLRTEAFF.

This clone was counted only a few times. V and J are TRBV12-3 or TRBV12-4 and TRBJ2-7; unclear D gene. This CDR3 is 11 amino acids long. V was trimmed by 4 bases and J by 3 bases, leaving 4 bases between them. CDR3 residues: CASSYGYEQYF. The CDR3 DNA is TGTGCCAGCAGTTATGGCTACGAGCAGTACTTC.

J is TRBJ2-5 and V is TRBV7-2; the D gene could be TRBD1 or TRBD2 (6 bases each). CDR3 length equals 16 residues. V was cut by 3 bases and J by 2 bases, with 16 bases left in between. The germline V gene has CDR1 SGHTA and CDR2 FQGNSA. The chain's CDR3 is CASSFRAGGRQETQYF. DNA of the CDR3: TGTGCCAGCAGCTTCAGGGCCGGGGGCCGGCAAGAGACCCAGTACTTC. The variable domain in full, with the rest retrieved from reference TRBV7-2 and TRBJ2-5, is GAGVSQSPSNKVTEKGKDVELRCDPISGHTALYWYRQSLGQGLEFLIYFQGNSAPDKSGLPSDRFSAERTGGSVSTLTIQRTQQEDSAVYLCASSFRAGGRQETQYFGPGTRLLVL.

This chain connects TRBV5-8 to TRBJ2-2, with D unclear. The germline gives CDR1 SGHTS, CDR2 YDEGEE. V was trimmed by 5 bases and J by 7 bases, leaving 12 bases between them. This CDR3 region has 13 residues. In DNA, the CDR3 is TGTGCCAGCAGGAATTGGGATAACGGGGAGCTGTTTTTT. Translation gives CASRNWDNGELFF.

J is TRBJ1-2 and V is TRBV6-5; D is undetermined. CDR3 length equals 11 residues. V gave up 6 bases and J gave up 4 bases, with 6 bases separating them. The germline V gene has CDR1 MNHEY and CDR2 SVGAGI. The CDR3 DNA is TGTGCCAGCAGCGCGGTCTATGGCTACACCTTC. Amino acids: CASSAVYGYTF.

The V gene is TRBV30, the J gene TRBJ1-2, with 7 bases fitting TRBD1. The junction had 6 bases not matched to a gene; V was cut back by 2 bases and J by 3 bases. The CDR3 consists of 14 residues. The germline V gene has CDR1 GTSNPN and CDR2 SVGIG (reference sequence). The CDR3 DNA is TGTGCCTGGAGTACGGGACAGCAGGACTATGGCTACACCTTC. It encodes CAWSTGQQDYGYTF.

This rearrangement joins TRBV5-8 to TRBJ1-2; D is possibly TRBD1 (5 bases). Germline CDR1 and CDR2: SGHTS and YDEGEE. The CDR3 is made up of 12 amino acids. V was trimmed by 1 base and J by 8 bases, leaving 9 bases between them. CDR3 region: CASSLSGTGYTF. CDR3 sequence (DNA): TGTGCCAGCAGCTTGTCGGGGACCGGCTACACCTTC.

J is TRBJ2-7 and V is TRBV7-6; D ambiguous. From germline, CDR1 is SGHVS and CDR2 FNYEAQ. CDR3 length equals 15 residues. V gave up 0 bases and J gave up 1 base, with 10 bases separating them. The CDR3 nucleotides are TGTGCCAGCAGCTTAGCTTCGGGCAAATCCTACGAGCAGTACTTC. Translating gives CASSLASGKSYEQYF.

The chain links TRBV2 to TRBJ2-4, with D possibly matching TRBD1 (6 bases). Germline CDR1 is SNHLY and CDR2 is FYNNEI. The CDR3 consists of 14 residues. The V end was cut by 6 bases, the J end by 2 bases, with 11 bases between. CDR3 sequence (DNA): TGTGCCAGCAGAGCCGGGACACCCAAAAACATTCAGTACTTC. Translated: CASRAGTPKNIQYF.

V gene TRBV28 combines with J gene TRBJ1-5; 8 positions match TRBD1. Looked up from germline, CDR1 is MDHEN and CDR2 is SYDVKM. The CDR3 sequence is 14 residues long. J gave up 6 bases and V 6 bases, and 7 bases lay outside the gene matches. CDR3 amino acids: CASRIQGGSQPQHF. The CDR3 DNA reads as TGTGCCAGCAGAATACAGGGGGGTAGTCAGCCCCAGCATTTT. The full variable domain, its missing parts supplied by reference TRBV28 and TRBJ1-5, is DVKVTQSSRYLVKRTGEKVFLECVQDMDHENMFWYRQDPGLGLRLIYFSYDVKMKEKGDIPEGYSVSREKKERFSLILESASTNQTSMYLCASRIQGGSQPQHFGDGTRLSIL.

This chain joins TRBV27 and TRBJ1-2, with 8 positions matching TRBD1. V shed 8 bases, J shed 5 bases, and the junction held 7 bases outside the gene matches. The CDR3 has 13 amino acids. Germline lookup yields CDR1 MNHEY and CDR2 SMNVEV (reference sequence). CDR3 in amino acids: CASGWTGLYGYTF. For the CDR3, the DNA is TGTGCCAGCGGATGGACAGGGTTGTATGGCTACACCTTC.

The J gene is TRBJ1-2, the V gene TRBV14; 7 bases align to TRBD1. Germline V lookup: CDR1 SGHDN, CDR2 FVKESK. The CDR3 loop spans 13 amino acids. V was pared by 5 bases and J by 3 bases, with 3 bases of the junction left unmatched. The CDR3 DNA follows: TGTGCCAGCAGCGTTGGGACAGACTATGGCTACACCTTC. Amino acid sequence: CASSVGTDYGYTF.

The chain couples TRBV12-3 or TRBV12-4 to TRBJ2-1, with no clear D. There are 12 residues in the CDR3. Trimming removed 2 bases from V and 9 bases from J, with 8 bases in between. The CDR3 nucleotides read TGTGCCAGCAGTTTATCCCCCGTTGAGCAGTTCTTC. Its protein is CASSLSPVEQFF.

V is TRBV25-1 and J is TRBJ2-5; 9 bases fit TRBD1. Per germline, CDR1 MGHDK and CDR2 SYGVNS. The CDR3 spans 15 residues. With 3 bases clipped from V and 5 bases from J, the junction kept 7 bases outside the gene matches. CDR3 region: CASSETGTGYETQYF. In nucleotides, the CDR3 is TGTGCCAGCAGTGAGACGGGGACAGGGTACGAGACCCAGTACTTC.

CDR3 amino acids: CASSSLSMNTEAFF. CDR3 DNA: TGTGCCAGCAGCTCGCTCTCCATGAACACTGAAGCTTTCTTT. The J gene is TRBJ1-1, the V gene TRBV7-2; D unresolved. The CDR3 is made up of 14 amino acids. Trimming left V 4 bases short and J 0 bases short, with 9 bases between. Per the germline V gene, CDR1 is SGHTA and CDR2 is FQGNSA.

The rearrangement links TRBV27 to TRBJ1-1, with 7 bases identical to TRBD1. Per the germline V gene, CDR1 is MNHEY and CDR2 is SMNVEV (reference sequence). Trimming took 3 bases from V and 11 from J; bases not matched to a gene: 6. This CDR3 contains 12 residues. The CDR3 DNA reads as TGTGCCAGCAGTTTCCTACAGGGGAACGCTTTCTTT. This encodes CASSFLQGNAFF.

The table lists this clone with a few counts. This chain connects TRBV9 to TRBJ1-3; TRBD1 is a possible D gene (6 bases). This CDR3 has 14 residues. Trimming left V 1 base short and J 6 bases short, with 11 bases between. Per the germline V gene, CDR1 is SGDLS and CDR2 is YYNGEE. CDR3 in DNA: TGTGCCAGCAGCGTATCTGGGGGCCAAAACACCATATATTTT. Its protein product is CASSVSGGQNTIYF.

The chain links TRBV5-4 to TRBJ2-1, with TRBD2 identical over 11 bases. The CDR3 spans 16 residues. Trimming at V came to 4 bases and at J to 0 bases, leaving 3 bases not matched to a gene. From germline, CDR1 is SGHNT and CDR2 YYREEE (reference sequence). CDR3 nucleotides: TGTGCCAGCAGCCCTAGCGGGGGGTACTCCTACAATGAGCAGTTCTTC. Protein: CASSPSGGYSYNEQFF.

This chain connects TRBV7-2 to TRBJ2-5, with a possible D match to TRBD1 (6 bases). The CDR3 loop spans 17 amino acids. Germline lookup yields CDR1 SGHTA and CDR2 FQGNSA. V shed 1 base and J shed 4 bases, with 19 bases lying between them. In nucleotides, the CDR3 is TGTGCCAGCAGCTTAGTAGACAGGCGTGTGATAGGAGAGACCCAGTACTTC. Protein product: CASSLVDRRVIGETQYF. Filled out from reference TRBV7-2 and TRBJ2-5, the complete variable domain reads GAGVSQSPSNKVTEKGKDVELRCDPISGHTALYWYRQSLGQGLEFLIYFQGNSAPDKSGLPSDRFSAERTGGSVSTLTIQRTQQEDSAVYLCASSLVDRRVIGETQYFGPGTRLLVL.

The rearrangement links TRBV19 to TRBJ2-3; D not certain. This CDR3 is built from 15 residues. Trimming left V 3 bases short and J 0 bases short, with 10 bases between. CDR1 and CDR2 (germline): LNHDA, SQIVND (reference sequence). Here the CDR3 reads CASSIGQTSTDTQYF. DNA for the CDR3: TGTGCCAGTAGTATTGGGCAGACTAGCACAGATACGCAGTATTTT.

This clone was found a few times. This chain connects TRBV11-2 to TRBJ2-4; TRBD1 is a possible D gene (5 bases). The CDR3 covers 12 residues. V was trimmed by 2 bases and J by 6 bases, leaving 5 bases between them. CDR1 and CDR2 from the germline V gene are SGHAT and FQNNGV. CDR3 nucleotide sequence: TGTGCCAGCAGCTTACAGGGAAACATTCAGTACTTC. Its translation is CASSLQGNIQYF.

This clone appeared a few times. This chain uses TRBV5-8 with TRBJ1-2, with D unclear. Trimming pared 4 bases from V and 1 base from J, leaving 8 bases between. The CDR3 spans 13 residues. CDR1 is SGHTS, CDR2 YDEGEE, per germline. Written as DNA, the CDR3 is TGTGCCAGCAGCATCCTTAATAACTATGGCTACACCTTC. It encodes CASSILNNYGYTF.

The chain links TRBV10-2 to TRBJ2-3, with 9 bases aligning to TRBD1. V trimming: 3 bases; J trimming: 2 bases; junction bases outside the gene matches: 3. The CDR3 extends over 15 amino acids. CDR1 and CDR2 from the germline V gene are WSHSY and SAAADI. CDR3 bases: TGCGCCAGCAGTGAACAGGGGGCGGTCACAGATACGCAGTATTTT. Encoded protein: CASSEQGAVTDTQYF.

V usage is TRBV4-1 and J usage is TRBJ2-7; possible D gene TRBD2, 5 bases. Germline V gene data show CDR1 as MGHRA and CDR2 as YSYEKL. The V and J ends lost 0 bases and 0 bases respectively, with 9 bases between them. The CDR3 loop spans 15 amino acids. CDR3: CASSQDRGSSYEQYF. In DNA form, the CDR3 reads TGCGCCAGCAGCCAAGATAGAGGGAGCTCCTACGAGCAGTACTTC.